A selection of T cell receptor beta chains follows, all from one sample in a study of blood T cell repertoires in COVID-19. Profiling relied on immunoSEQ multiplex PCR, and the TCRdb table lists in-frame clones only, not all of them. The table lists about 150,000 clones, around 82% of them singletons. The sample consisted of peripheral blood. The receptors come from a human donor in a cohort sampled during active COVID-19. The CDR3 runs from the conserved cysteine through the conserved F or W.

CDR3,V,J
CASSFQGSGNEQFF,TRBV7-2,TRBJ2-1
CASSFNADYNQETQYF,TRBV9,TRBJ2-5
CASGPWRESYNEQFF,TRBV6-5,TRBJ2-1
CASSQTGRSTEAFF,TRBV4-3,TRBJ1-1
CASSTFAGTRGETQYF,TRBV9,TRBJ2-5
CASSLDGRGETQYF,TRBV5-4,TRBJ2-5
CASSQGRTRSSYNEQFF,TRBV4-1,TRBJ2-1
CASSQEAGVNQPQHF,TRBV4-3,TRBJ1-5
CASFTGGPYNEQFF,TRBV18,TRBJ2-1
CSVRRTYNEQFF,TRBV29-1,TRBJ2-1
CASSSSGTQETQYF,TRBV5-1,TRBJ2-5
CASSQDGSGGGTDTQYF,TRBV4-3,TRBJ2-3
CASSEAVSGETQYF,TRBV2,TRBJ2-5
CASSLIPGPSYEQYF,TRBV5-1,TRBJ2-7
CASSPPLKTGGLETQYF,TRBV18,TRBJ2-5
CASRDRGLAPLHF,TRBV28,TRBJ1-6
CASSSRDRGIYNSPLHF,TRBV11-2,TRBJ1-6
CASSYGGTASSYNSPLHF,TRBV25-1,TRBJ1-6
CASSLGLGQNQETQYF,TRBV5-5,TRBJ2-5
CASSLYNEQFF,TRBV3-1/TRBV3-2,TRBJ2-1
CASSNSDSWGYTF,TRBV6-2/TRBV6-3,TRBJ1-2
CASSRQVGNYGYTF,TRBV19,TRBJ1-2
CASSLQGIGVYEQYF,TRBV11-2,TRBJ2-7
CASSQGSGGASNEQFF,TRBV4-3,TRBJ2-1
CASSLSGGVYNEQFF,TRBV11-3,TRBJ2-1
CASSHAAEETQYF,TRBV4-1,TRBJ2-5
CSVHRGNEQFF,TRBV29-1,TRBJ2-1
CASSGTGELFF,TRBV12-3/TRBV12-4,TRBJ2-2
CASSLAMLTGGLNTEAFF,TRBV7-9,TRBJ1-1
CATMTGGEVTEAFF,TRBV13,TRBJ1-1
CASSQDWGAGADTQYF,TRBV4-3,TRBJ2-3
CASSQQPGLQNSPLHF,TRBV4-2,TRBJ1-6
CASSLTDYTEAFF,TRBV12-3/TRBV12-4,TRBJ1-1
CASSLAGGTLRTDTQYF,TRBV7-3,TRBJ2-3
CASRRQPSTDTQYF,TRBV5-1,TRBJ2-3
CASSVVGGGSSYNEQFF,TRBV9,TRBJ2-1
CASSWDYYNEQFF,TRBV11-2,TRBJ2-1
CASSPTGNEKLFF,TRBV3-1/TRBV3-2,TRBJ1-4
CASSSYSLQEQYF,TRBV11-3,TRBJ2-7
CAWSAISLGGQETQYF,TRBV30,TRBJ2-5
CASSPGQDRGQPQHF,TRBV4-1,TRBJ1-5
CASSSPTSGRGETQYF,TRBV5-6,TRBJ2-5
CASSPHTSRGEAFF,TRBV5-1,TRBJ1-1
CASGSRSTGHTEAFF,TRBV12-5,TRBJ1-1
CASSSVPDTQYF,TRBV25-1,TRBJ2-3
CATSDSRGAGNTIYF,TRBV24-1,TRBJ1-3
CASSSDSYTEAFF,TRBV5-4,TRBJ1-1
CSAGTGEKLFF,TRBV20-1,TRBJ1-4
CASSPRSGGQTQYF,TRBV19,TRBJ2-5
CASSPTPEARRTDTQYF,TRBV7-2,TRBJ2-3
CASSEGRGGETQYF,TRBV2,TRBJ2-5
CASSYRGTNEKLFF,TRBV5-1,TRBJ1-4
CASSPRWTGGNGYTF,TRBV5-4,TRBJ1-2
CASSLELADPTDTQYF,TRBV5-6,TRBJ2-3
CASSRSSGGSYNEQFF,TRBV7-2,TRBJ2-1
CASSPHTEIYEQYF,TRBV19,TRBJ2-7